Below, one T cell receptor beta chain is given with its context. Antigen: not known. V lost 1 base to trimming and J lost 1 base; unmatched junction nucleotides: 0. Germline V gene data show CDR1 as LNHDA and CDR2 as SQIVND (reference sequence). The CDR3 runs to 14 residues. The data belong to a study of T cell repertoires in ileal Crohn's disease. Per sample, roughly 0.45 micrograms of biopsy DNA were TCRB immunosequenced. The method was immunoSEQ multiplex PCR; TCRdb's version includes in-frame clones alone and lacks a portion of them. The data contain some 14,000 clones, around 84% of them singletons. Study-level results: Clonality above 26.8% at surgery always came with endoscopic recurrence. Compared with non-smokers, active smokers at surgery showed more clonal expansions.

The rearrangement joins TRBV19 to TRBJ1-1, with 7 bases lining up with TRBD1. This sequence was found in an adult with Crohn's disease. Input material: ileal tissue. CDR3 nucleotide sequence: TGTGCCAGTAGTATAGGGACAGGGAACACTGAAGCTTTCTTT. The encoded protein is CASSIGTGNTEAFF.